Presented here are 29 T cell receptor beta chains from one specimen sequenced in a study of blood T cell repertoires in COVID-19. TCRdb's copy holds only in-frame clones and misses some; the assay was immunoSEQ multiplex PCR. The data hold about 300,000 clones, with 75% to 95% observed a single time. Sequenced: PBMCs or T cells enriched from blood (not recorded which). Receptors originate from a woman between 25 and 40 years old who had recovered from COVID-19.

V is TRBV10-2 and J is TRBJ2-1, with D perhaps matching TRBD1 (6 bases). Germline CDR1 and CDR2: WSHSY and SAAADI. The CDR3 length is 14 residues. Trimming removed 7 bases from V and 1 base from J, with 11 bases in between. The CDR3 nucleotides read TGCGCCAGCAACCTAAGGGGGTCCTACAATGAGCAGTTCTTC. This translates into CASNLRGSYNEQFF.

CDR3 region: CASSIRRPGSNSPLHF. For the CDR3, the DNA is TGTGCCAGTAGTATCCGCCGCCCCGGGAGCAATTCACCCCTCCACTTT. This chain connects TRBV19 to TRBJ1-6; D unclear. V gave up 3 bases and J gave up 7 bases, with 16 bases separating them. Germline V gene data show CDR1 as LNHDA and CDR2 as SQIVND (reference sequence). This CDR3 contains 16 residues.

The V and J genes are TRBV12-3 or TRBV12-4 and TRBJ1-4; D is ambiguous. CDR3 length: 12 residues. V lost 4 bases and J lost 5, with 5 bases in between. CDR3 amino acids: CASSSRNEKLFF. Here the CDR3 DNA reads TGTGCCAGCAGTTCACGGAATGAAAAACTGTTTTTT.

The V gene is TRBV24-1, the J gene TRBJ2-2; 8 bases match TRBD1. From germline, CDR1 is KGHDR and CDR2 SFDVKD. The CDR3 has 16 amino acids. Germline trimming cut 2 bases from V and 5 bases from J; bases unmatched to any gene: 6. As DNA, the CDR3 is TGTGCCACCAGTGATTCTGGACAGGGAACAACCGGGGAGCTGTTTTTT. Its protein product is CATSDSGQGTTGELFF.

This clone has a single count. The rearrangement links TRBV3-1 (or the pseudogene TRBV3-2) to TRBJ2-5; 7 bases are a match to TRBD2. Germline CDR1 is LGHDT and CDR2 is YNNKEL (reference sequence). The V gene end was trimmed by 0 bases and the J gene end by 4 bases; junction bases not matched to a gene: 20. This CDR3 is 20 amino acids long. The DNA for the CDR3 is TGTGCCAGCAGCCAAGATAAGGCTTCTGGTGGTATTGCGGGGGTAGAGACCCAGTACTTC. Translating gives CASSQDKASGGIAGVETQYF.

The chain links TRBV5-1 to TRBJ2-5; 9 nucleotides agree with TRBD2. CDR3 length equals 13 residues. J lost 3 bases, V lost 6 bases, and 3 bases had no gene match. CDR1 is SGHRS and CDR2 is YFSETQ in the germline V gene. CDR3 in DNA: TGCGCCAGCAAACTAGCGGGTGAAGAGACCCAGTACTTC. Translating it yields CASKLAGEETQYF.

This chain joins TRBV9 and TRBJ2-7, with a weak D call TRBD2 (6 bases). Trimming removed 6 bases from V and 3 bases from J, with 31 bases in between. Germline CDR1 reads SGDLS; CDR2 reads YYNGEE. The length of the CDR3 is 19 residues. The DNA for the CDR3 is TGTGCCAGCACCGAGCGGGTTCGGGCCGATAGTTTAAAATTCTACGAGCAGTACTTC. Its translation: CASTERVRADSLKFYEQYF.

This clone was found a few times. The chain links TRBV7-8 to TRBJ2-1, with a possible D match to TRBD2 (6 bases). The CDR3 extends over 15 amino acids. V lost 5 bases, J lost 0 bases, and 11 bases lay in between. The germline V gene has CDR1 SGHVS and CDR2 FQNEAQ. CDR3 nucleotide sequence: TGTGCCAGCAGCCCTACTAGCATCTCCTACAATGAGCAGTTCTTC. This gives the protein CASSPTSISYNEQFF. Full variable domain (rest looked up from reference TRBV7-8 and TRBJ2-1): GAGVSQSPRYKVAKRGQDVALRCDPISGHVSLFWYQQALGQGPEFLTYFQNEAQLDKSGLPSDRFFAERPEGSVSTLKIQRTQQEDSAVYLCASSPTSISYNEQFFGPGTRLTVL.

The CDR3 loop is CASSLGDRGREPQHF. As DNA, the CDR3 is TGTGCCAGCAGTTTGGGTGACAGGGGGAGGGAGCCCCAGCATTTT. The chain couples TRBV28 to TRBJ1-5; 9 nucleotides align to TRBD1. The CDR3 loop spans 15 amino acids. Germline lookup yields CDR1 MDHEN and CDR2 SYDVKM. Trimming removed 3 bases from V and 8 bases from J; junction bases left unmatched: 8.

The chain employs TRBV19 and TRBJ2-1, with TRBD2 matching over 12 bases. V shed 8 bases, J shed 8 bases, and the junction held 4 bases outside the gene matches. This CDR3 contains 13 residues. Germline V gives CDR1 LNHDA, CDR2 SQIVND (reference sequence). The CDR3 DNA reads as TGTGCCAGTTGGGCTAGCGGGAGGGATGAGCAGTTCTTC. This encodes CASWASGRDEQFF.

The V gene is TRBV5-5, the J gene TRBJ1-5, with D possibly being TRBD1 (5 bases). V lost 4 bases and J 3 bases, leaving 11 bases between the germline ends. Germline-derived CDR1 and CDR2 are SGHKS and YYEKEE (reference sequence). This CDR3 has 14 amino acids. In DNA form, the CDR3 reads TGTGCCAGCAGCGGGGGGATGGACAATCAGCCCCAGCATTTT. Translated: CASSGGMDNQPQHF.

Here the CDR3 reads CASAVTDTQYF. CDR3 nucleotides: TGTGCCTCTGCGGTAACAGATACGCAGTATTTT. V and J are TRBV28 and TRBJ2-3; no clear D. The length of the CDR3 is 11 residues. V lost 11 bases and J 3 bases, leaving 9 bases between the germline ends. Germline values: CDR1 MDHEN, CDR2 SYDVKM.

This clone was seen once. The chain employs TRBV30 and TRBJ2-7; 11 positions match TRBD1. The CDR3 extends over 13 amino acids. Germline V gene data show CDR1 as GTSNPN and CDR2 as SVGIG (reference sequence). Trimming cost V 7 bases and J 2 bases; bases outside gene matches: 4. CDR3 sequence: CASGQGATYEQYF. CDR3 nucleotides: TGTGCCTCCGGACAGGGGGCTACCTACGAGCAGTACTTC.

The chain couples TRBV7-9 to TRBJ2-1; 12 nucleotides align to TRBD2. The CDR3 totals 16 residues. With V trimmed by 6 bases and J by 7 bases, 10 bases remained unmatched. Germline lookup yields CDR1 SEHNR and CDR2 FQNEAQ (reference sequence). CDR3 region: CASSSTSGRSWNEQFF. The CDR3 region has the DNA TGTGCCAGCAGTTCCACTAGCGGGAGGTCATGGAATGAGCAGTTCTTC.

This clone is a singleton in its sample. The rearrangement joins TRBV3-1 (or the pseudogene TRBV3-2) to TRBJ1-1; 7 bases map to TRBD1. V shed 0 bases, J shed 4 bases, and the junction held 8 bases outside the gene matches. The V gene's germline CDR1 is LGHDT and CDR2 YNNKEL (reference sequence). This CDR3 spans 16 amino acids. CDR3 nucleotide sequence: TGTGCCAGCAGCCAAGAGGGCCACAGGGGAGGCACTGAAGCTTTCTTT. Residues: CASSQEGHRGGTEAFF.

This rearrangement joins TRBV5-1 to TRBJ2-4, with D possibly being TRBD1 (5 bases). The germline V and J ends were trimmed by 3 bases and 4 bases, with 11 bases remaining between them. CDR1 is SGHRS, CDR2 YFSETQ, per germline. The CDR3 spans 14 residues. Here the CDR3 DNA reads TGCGCCAGCAGCTCACGGCAGGGAAAAAACATTCAGTACTTC. Translating it yields CASSSRQGKNIQYF.

This chain links TRBV30 with TRBJ2-5; 8 positions match TRBD2. Germline V CDR1 and CDR2: GTSNPN, SVGIG (reference sequence). V gave up 3 bases and J gave up 5 bases; unmatched junction bases: 5. The CDR3 runs to 13 residues. CDR3 loop: CAWSGGRSETQYF. The DNA for the CDR3 is TGTGCCTGGAGCGGCGGGAGGTCGGAGACCCAGTACTTC.

The rearrangement uses TRBV19 and TRBJ2-7; 12 bases are a match to TRBD2. Germline lookup yields CDR1 LNHDA and CDR2 SQIVND (reference sequence). The CDR3 length is 18 residues. Trimming removed 4 bases from V and 0 bases from J; junction bases left unmatched: 10. This chain's CDR3 is CASSTKRTSGISSYEQYF. CDR3 coding DNA: TGTGCCAGTAGTACTAAGAGGACTAGCGGGATATCCTCCTACGAGCAGTACTTC.

The chain joins TRBV20-1 to TRBJ2-7, with 8 bases that match TRBD2. The length of the CDR3 is 15 residues. The V segment lost 3 bases and the J segment 1 base; nucleotides outside the gene matches: 8. From germline, CDR1 is DFQATT and CDR2 SNEGSKA (reference sequence). The CDR3 region is CSASGWASGSYEQYF. Written as DNA, the CDR3 is TGCAGTGCTAGTGGGTGGGCTAGCGGGTCCTACGAGCAGTACTTC.

V usage is TRBV28 and J usage is TRBJ2-5, with 11 nucleotides matching TRBD1. Germline V CDR1 and CDR2: MDHEN, SYDVKM. The CDR3 sequence is 16 residues long. Unmatched junction bases numbered 10, after V lost 6 bases and J lost 4 bases. CDR3 DNA sequence: TGTGCCAGCAGCTGGGGACAGGGGGTGATAGCAGAGACCCAGTACTTC. It codes for CASSWGQGVIAETQYF.

This sequence joins TRBV16 and TRBJ2-7, with TRBD2 identical over 11 bases. Losses at the gene ends were 1 base for V and 3 bases for J; bases not matched to a gene: 5. Germline V gives CDR1 KGHSY, CDR2 FQNENV. This CDR3 spans 16 amino acids. DNA of the CDR3: TGTGCCAGCAGCCAATTGCTAGCGGGAGGCTTCTACGAGCAGTACTTC. Translated, it gives CASSQLLAGGFYEQYF.

The J gene is TRBJ2-5, the V gene TRBV19; 8 bases fit TRBD2. In germline, CDR1 is LNHDA, CDR2 SQIVND (reference sequence). The length of the CDR3 is 15 residues. Germline trimming cut 5 bases from V and 5 bases from J; bases unmatched to any gene: 10. CDR3 coding DNA: TGTGCCAGTAGTCCACTCGCGGGAGGCTCGGAGACCCAGTACTTC. This translates into CASSPLAGGSETQYF.

This sequence joins TRBV28 and TRBJ2-2, with 11 bases aligning to TRBD2. There are 16 residues in the CDR3. Unmatched junction bases numbered 7, after V lost 4 bases and J lost 6 bases. From germline, CDR1 is MDHEN and CDR2 SYDVKM. The CDR3 nucleotides are TGTGCCAGCAGTTCCGGGACTAGCGGCCCTTCCGGGGAGCTGTTTTTT. It encodes CASSSGTSGPSGELFF.

This rearrangement joins TRBV27 to TRBJ1-2; 7 bases agree with TRBD1. The germline CDR1 and CDR2 sequences are MNHEY and SMNVEV (reference sequence). This CDR3 is built from 15 residues. After removal of 2 bases from V and 0 bases from J, the junction contained 3 bases not matched to a gene. In DNA form, the CDR3 reads TGTGCCAGCAGTTTAAGGGACAGCCCTAACTATGGCTACACCTTC. Amino acids: CASSLRDSPNYGYTF.

The chain links TRBV6-1 to TRBJ2-7, with 9 bases matching TRBD1. CDR3 length: 17 amino acids. CDR1 is MNHNS and CDR2 is SASEGT in the germline V gene. V gave up 4 bases and J gave up 3 bases; unmatched junction bases: 13. CDR3 coding DNA: TGTGCCAGCAGTGCGACGTTACAGGGGGCTATCAGCTACGAGCAGTACTTC. Its translation: CASSATLQGAISYEQYF.

The V gene is TRBV5-4, the J gene TRBJ2-1, with 8 bases matching TRBD2. V was clipped by 0 bases and J by 7 bases; unmatched bases: 6. Germline CDR1 reads SGHNT; CDR2 reads YYREEE (reference sequence). The CDR3 is 15 amino acids. The CDR3 reads CASSLDGRAWNEQFF. CDR3 nucleotide sequence: TGTGCCAGCAGCTTGGACGGGAGGGCCTGGAATGAGCAGTTCTTC. Based on the CDR3 plus reference TRBV5-4 and TRBJ2-1, the full variable domain is ETGVTQSPTHLIKTRGQQVTLRCSSQSGHNTVSWYQQALGQGPQFIFQYYREEENGRGNFPPRFSGLQFPNYSSELNVNALELDDSALYLCASSLDGRAWNEQFFGPGTRLTVL.

This chain joins TRBV29-1 and TRBJ2-1; 11 nucleotides line up with TRBD2. Germline CDR1 is SQVTM and CDR2 is ANQGSEA. The CDR3 is 14 residues long. V trimming: 4 bases; J trimming: 4 bases; junction bases outside the gene matches: 3. The CDR3 nucleotides read TGCAGCGTTGGTACTAGCGGGAGTTACAATGAGCAGTTCTTC. Translating it yields CSVGTSGSYNEQFF.

The genes are TRBV21-1 and TRBJ1-5; the tabulated D call, TRBD1, remains unverified against the DNA. TRBV21-1 is a known pseudogene. The CDR3 extends over 17 amino acids. This chain's CDR3 is CASSRQGQGDERQPQHF. CDR3 DNA: TGTGCCAGCAGCCGCCAGGGACAGGGGGACGAACGTCAGCCCCAGCATTTT.

J is TRBJ1-2 and V is TRBV19; D remains ambiguous. The V gene's germline CDR1 is LNHDA and CDR2 SQIVND (reference sequence). Trimming pared 4 bases from V and 2 bases from J, leaving 11 bases between. The CDR3 totals 14 residues. The CDR3 region is CASSNRGANYGYTF. The CDR3, as DNA: TGTGCCAGTAGTAATAGAGGAGCGAACTATGGCTACACCTTC.